This paragraph reports one TCR beta chain. The record originates from a study of T cells in Graves' hyperthyroidism and ophthalmopathy. Subjects aged 18 to 65 presented with newly diagnosed hyperthyroidism of less than 2 months' duration. Amplification yielded TCR beta CDR3 regions, with RNA transcripts as the source. HTBI primers were used for first-round RT-PCR of the TCR CDR3. In TCRdb, the multiplex PCR reads were re-called with MiXCR into one record per CDR3 protein. The repertoire includes about 560,000 distinct CDR3 sequences, about half of them detected once, and nearly 8.5% sits in the top ten. Germline V lookup: CDR1 ENHRY, CDR2 SYGVKD. The CDR3 length is 14 residues. Deletions cut 0 bases from V and 4 bases from J, with 9 bases between.

Sequencing was done on a sample of peripheral blood or thyroid tissue (not recorded which). This clonotype originated in a woman aged 18-29 years with Graves' hyperthyroidism. The V gene is TRBV10-3, the J gene TRBJ1-2; tentative D call: TRBD1 (5 bases). Written as DNA, the CDR3 is TGTGCCATCAGTGAGTCGGACACCATCTATGGCTACACCTTC. Protein sequence: CAISESDTIYGYTF.